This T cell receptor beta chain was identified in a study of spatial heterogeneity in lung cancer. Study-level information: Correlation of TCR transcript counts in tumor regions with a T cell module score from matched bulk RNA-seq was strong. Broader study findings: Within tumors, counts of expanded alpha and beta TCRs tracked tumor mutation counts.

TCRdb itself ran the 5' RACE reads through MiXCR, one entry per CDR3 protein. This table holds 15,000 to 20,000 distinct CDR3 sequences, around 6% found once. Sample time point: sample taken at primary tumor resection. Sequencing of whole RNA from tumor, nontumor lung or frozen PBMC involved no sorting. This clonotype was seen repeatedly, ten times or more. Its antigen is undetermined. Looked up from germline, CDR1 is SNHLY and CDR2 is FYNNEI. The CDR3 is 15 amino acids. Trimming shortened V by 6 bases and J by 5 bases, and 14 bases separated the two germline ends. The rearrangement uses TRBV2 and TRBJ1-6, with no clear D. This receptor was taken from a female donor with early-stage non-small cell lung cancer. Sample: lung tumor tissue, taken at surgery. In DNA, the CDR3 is TGTGCCAGCAGCGGAGAAGAAGGGCATAATTCACCCCTCCACTTT. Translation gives CASSGEEGHNSPLHF. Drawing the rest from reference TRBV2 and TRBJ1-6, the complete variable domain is EPEVTQTPSHQVTQMGQEVILRCVPISNHLYFYWYRQILGQKVEFLVSFYNNEISEKSEIFDDQFSVERPDGSNFTLKIRSTKLEDSAMYFCASSGEEGHNSPLHFGNGTRLTVT.